This T cell receptor (beta chain) stems from a study of T-cell reconstitution after alpha-beta-depleted transplantation in children (dated by TCRdb to 2016 to 2017). Background for the entire study: Using TCR repertoire profiling, the study followed T-cell immune reconstitution in a quantitative way in children after TCRalphabeta/CD19-depleted allogeneic hematopoietic cell transplantation. Study-wide findings and limitations: About two months after transplant, the apparently early recovery of alphabetaT-cell counts reportedly depended on just several hundred clones that had expanded rapidly and came from non-depleted graft cells. Hyperexpanded clone frequencies declined over subsequent months; after one year, T-cell counts and TCRbeta diversity were mostly attributed to newly produced T cells. In some patients, the high TCRbeta diversity seen at day 60 was put down to recipient T cells and intrathymic progenitors that had survived conditioning.

The treatment or condition label, read with the paper, signifies: allogeneic hematopoietic cell transplantation with graft depleted of TCRalphabeta T cells and CD19 B cells. The transplant recipients were children given TCRalphabeta/CD19-depleted allogeneic hematopoietic cell grafts. A note on this clonotype: This receptor's antigen is unknown. No clone much larger than this one lies a single base away; base qualities are absent.

The method was PCR. The instrument was an Illumina HiSeq 2500. TCR library preparation used molecular barcoding, with unique molecular identifiers applied to normalize quantification of the TCRbeta repertoire. TCRdb took the public reads, trimmed them with fastp at Q25, ran MiXCR for clone calling and kept in-frame beta chains. Rows merge per CDR3 protein into single entries with the most common DNA and genes. Recorded for this sample are about 980,000 distinct CDR3 sequences; about 26% of them occurred a single time. Of the sample, about 28% is held by the ten largest clones. The germline V and J ends show losses of 0 bases and 1 base respectively, and no gene match explains 5 bases of the junction. Its CDR3 holds 16 amino acids, cysteine through phenylalanine. Kept here is only the CDR3 DNA, which spans 48 bases and is read in frame from base 1. Via the germline V gene, CDR1 is SGHRS and CDR2 YFSETQ.

This clonotype was obtained from a boy younger than two who had a stem cell transplant for SCID, so the T cells may come from the graft donor. The chain is encoded by TRBV5-1 joined to TRBJ2-7; TRBD1 matches 9 bases in the middle. Specimen: PBMCs, mostly from graft donor cells, collected 360 days after TCRalphabeta/CD19-depleted stem cell transplant. The CDR3 loop reads CASSLDSGTGSYEQYF. The DNA is TGCGCCAGCAGCTTGGACTCCGGGACAGGGTCCTACGAGCAGTACTTC.